These 4 T cell receptor beta chains share one sample of origin, sequenced in a study of T cell changes during pregnancy in multiple sclerosis. Repertoires were generated with immunoSEQ multiplex PCR, while TCRdb's copy carries only in-frame clones and drops some. The repertoire holds around 62,000 clones, with 80% to 90% as singletons. Sequenced here: peripheral blood, sampled in the first trimester of pregnancy. The source is a female donor with multiple sclerosis, enrolled in a pregnancy study.

The V gene is TRBV19, the J gene TRBJ2-7; D might be TRBD1 (6 bases). The length of the CDR3 is 15 residues. V was cut by 5 bases and J by 4 bases, with 18 bases left in between. Per the germline V gene, CDR1 is LNHDA and CDR2 is SQIVND (reference sequence). CDR3 DNA: TGTGCCAGTAGTGTCCGGGACACAAGGACATACGAGCAGTACTTC. This encodes CASSVRDTRTYEQYF.

V and J are TRBV18 and TRBJ2-1; a possible D gene is TRBD2 (5 bases). Germline CDR1 reads KGHSH; CDR2 reads LQKENI. V was clipped by 2 bases and J by 8 bases, with 16 bases between them. There are 15 residues in the CDR3. The CDR3 spells CASSPGVGEKDEQFF. The CDR3 DNA follows: TGTGCCAGCTCACCAGGCGTGGGAGAGAAAGATGAGCAGTTCTTC.

J is TRBJ2-5 and V is TRBV5-1; the match to TRBD2 covers 7 bases. From germline, CDR1 is SGHRS and CDR2 YFSETQ. V trimming: 0 bases; J trimming: 5 bases; junction bases outside the gene matches: 1. This CDR3 region has 13 residues. CDR3 DNA: TGCGCCAGCAGCTTGGTGGGAGGGGAGACCCAGTACTTC. Its protein is CASSLVGGETQYF.

In this sample, this clone turned up once. The chain joins TRBV15 to TRBJ1-5, with 8 bases identical to TRBD1. The germline CDR1 and CDR2 sequences are LNHNV and YYDKDF (reference sequence). The CDR3 covers 16 residues. With 1 base clipped from V and 4 bases from J, the junction kept 6 bases outside the gene matches. The CDR3 nucleotides read TGTGCCACCAGCAGAGGGGGACAGGTTTTGAATCAGCCCCAGCATTTT. Protein product: CATSRGGQVLNQPQHF.